Listed below are T cell receptor beta chains from one sample, sequenced in a study of prognosis after radiotherapy for stage I lung cancer. TCRdb re-analysed the multiplex PCR reads in MiXCR, keeping a single row per CDR3 protein. The sample has approximately 8,200 distinct CDR3 sequences, over 50% seen once. This specimen consisted of PBMCs, obtained before or after stereotactic body radiation therapy (not recorded which). All receptors come from a donor aged 50 or older with non-small cell lung cancer. Each CDR3 is given with its conserved first and last residue. Size is stated for part of the rows, as once, few or many counts, or as a class when the clone is expanded.

abundance: once; j_gene: TRBJ2-3; v_gene: TRBV19; CDR3aa: CASSIRGHTDTQYF
abundance: medium-sized; j_gene: TRBJ1-1; v_gene: TRBV30; CDR3aa: CAWSRLGTGTEAFF
abundance: -; j_gene: TRBJ2-7; v_gene: TRBV5-1; CDR3aa: CASSRSRDSYEQYF
abundance: -; j_gene: TRBJ1-1; v_gene: TRBV5-1; CDR3aa: CASSHLTGGSTEAFF
abundance: once; j_gene: TRBJ1-2; v_gene: TRBV7-2; CDR3aa: CASSPAGANYGYTF
abundance: -; j_gene: TRBJ2-2; v_gene: TRBV30; CDR3aa: CAWSIDGRYTGELFF
abundance: -; j_gene: TRBJ1-2; v_gene: TRBV19; CDR3aa: CATLGNGASNYGYTF
abundance: medium-sized; j_gene: TRBJ1-2; v_gene: TRBV5-1; CDR3aa: CASSLAERNYGYTF
abundance: -; j_gene: TRBJ2-6; v_gene: TRBV6-1; CDR3aa: CASSGMTGLGTGANVLTF
abundance: -; j_gene: TRBJ2-7; v_gene: TRBV11-1; CDR3aa: CASSFGGVYEQYF
abundance: many; j_gene: TRBJ2-1; v_gene: TRBV5-8; CDR3aa: CASSLLVFEQFF
abundance: medium-sized; j_gene: TRBJ2-5; v_gene: TRBV6-1; CDR3aa: CASSSVAGGEETQYF
abundance: -; j_gene: TRBJ2-1; v_gene: TRBV20-1; CDR3aa: CSALRPGSSYNEQFF
abundance: -; j_gene: TRBJ2-3; v_gene: TRBV6-2/TRBV6-3; CDR3aa: CVSIPVGDSTQDTQYF
abundance: -; j_gene: TRBJ1-3; v_gene: TRBV12-3/TRBV12-4; CDR3aa: CASSLSGPGNTIYF
abundance: -; j_gene: TRBJ2-4; v_gene: TRBV3-1; CDR3aa: CASSQHPGPRNIQYF
abundance: few; j_gene: TRBJ1-2; v_gene: TRBV6-1; CDR3aa: CASSDRDHYGYTF
abundance: -; j_gene: TRBJ1-3; v_gene: TRBV12-3/TRBV12-4; CDR3aa: CASSLQGAPGNTIYF
abundance: -; j_gene: TRBJ2-5; v_gene: TRBV30; CDR3aa: CAWGPDRGQETQYF
abundance: many; j_gene: TRBJ1-1; v_gene: TRBV25-1; CDR3aa: CASSLSWNTEAFF
abundance: many; j_gene: TRBJ2-3; v_gene: TRBV29-1; CDR3aa: CSVQPGTGPMTDTQYF
abundance: -; j_gene: TRBJ1-5; v_gene: TRBV6-1; CDR3aa: CARSEGGGASNQPQHF
abundance: few; j_gene: TRBJ2-3; v_gene: TRBV9; CDR3aa: CASSVDPNRTGGGTDTQYF
abundance: -; j_gene: TRBJ1-2; v_gene: TRBV7-9; CDR3aa: CASSAGTNDNYGYTF
abundance: -; j_gene: TRBJ2-2; v_gene: TRBV30; CDR3aa: CAWVPGHTNTGELFF
abundance: -; j_gene: TRBJ2-1; v_gene: TRBV20-1; CDR3aa: CSASRQGGYNEQFF
abundance: -; j_gene: TRBJ2-1; v_gene: TRBV7-2; CDR3aa: CASSLKRGAYNEQFF
abundance: medium-sized; j_gene: TRBJ2-7; v_gene: TRBV9; CDR3aa: CASSVGDHSYEQYF
abundance: -; j_gene: TRBJ2-1; v_gene: TRBV7-9; CDR3aa: CASSYSGGQYNEQFF
abundance: -; j_gene: TRBJ2-5; v_gene: TRBV4-1; CDR3aa: CASSQDITSGREQTQYF
abundance: many; j_gene: TRBJ1-4; v_gene: TRBV20-1; CDR3aa: CSARPQGADEKLFF
abundance: -; j_gene: TRBJ2-1; v_gene: TRBV12-5; CDR3aa: CASGLRAGSEQFF
abundance: once; j_gene: TRBJ2-1; v_gene: TRBV7-2; CDR3aa: CASSLGAYNEQFF
abundance: medium-sized; j_gene: TRBJ2-7; v_gene: TRBV25-1; CDR3aa: CASSDRLAFSYEQYF
abundance: -; j_gene: TRBJ2-2; v_gene: TRBV5-1; CDR3aa: CASRNSGGTGELFF
abundance: -; j_gene: TRBJ1-2; v_gene: TRBV5-1; CDR3aa: CASSLGEQGGGYTF
abundance: -; j_gene: TRBJ2-1; v_gene: TRBV20-1; CDR3aa: CSAPPPGRECIYEQFF
abundance: medium-sized; j_gene: TRBJ2-7; v_gene: TRBV6-1; CDR3aa: CASGPPTGGYEQYF
abundance: -; j_gene: TRBJ2-1; v_gene: TRBV5-1; CDR3aa: CASSLKGLAGGDEQFF
abundance: medium-sized; j_gene: TRBJ1-4; v_gene: TRBV28; CDR3aa: CASSSGQGTGKLFF
abundance: -; j_gene: TRBJ1-3; v_gene: TRBV2; CDR3aa: CASSDQAYLGNTIYF